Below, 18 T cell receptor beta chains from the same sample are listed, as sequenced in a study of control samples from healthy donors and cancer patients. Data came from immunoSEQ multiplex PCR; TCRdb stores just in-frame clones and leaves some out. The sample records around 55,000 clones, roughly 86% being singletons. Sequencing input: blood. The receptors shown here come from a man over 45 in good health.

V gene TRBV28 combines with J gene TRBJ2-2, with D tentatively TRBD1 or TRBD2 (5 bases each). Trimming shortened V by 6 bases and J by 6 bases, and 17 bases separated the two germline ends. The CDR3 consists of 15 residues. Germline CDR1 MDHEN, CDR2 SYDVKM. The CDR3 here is CASSLGTYGAGELFF. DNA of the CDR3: TGTGCCAGCAGCCTCGGGACGTACGGGGCCGGGGAGCTGTTTTTT.

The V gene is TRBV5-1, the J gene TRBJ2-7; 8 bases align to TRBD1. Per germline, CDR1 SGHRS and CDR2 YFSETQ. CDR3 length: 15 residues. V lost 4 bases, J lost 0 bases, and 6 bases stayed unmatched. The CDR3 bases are TGCGCCAGCAGCGGGGGACAGGTCGGCTCCTACGAGCAGTACTTC. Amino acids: CASSGGQVGSYEQYF.

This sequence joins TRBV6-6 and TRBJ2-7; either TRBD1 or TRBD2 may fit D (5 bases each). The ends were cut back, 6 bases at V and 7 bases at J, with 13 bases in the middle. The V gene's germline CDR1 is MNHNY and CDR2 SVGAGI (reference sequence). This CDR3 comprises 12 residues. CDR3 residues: CASRRDRGEQYF. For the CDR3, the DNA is TGTGCCAGCAGACGGGACCGAGGAGAGCAGTACTTC.

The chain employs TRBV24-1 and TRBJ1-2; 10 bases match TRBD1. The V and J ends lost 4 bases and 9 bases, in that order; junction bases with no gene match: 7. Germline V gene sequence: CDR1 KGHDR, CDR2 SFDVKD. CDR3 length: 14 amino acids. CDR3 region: CATSETGTGDRYTF. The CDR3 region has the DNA TGTGCCACCAGTGAAACCGGGACAGGGGACCGCTACACCTTC.

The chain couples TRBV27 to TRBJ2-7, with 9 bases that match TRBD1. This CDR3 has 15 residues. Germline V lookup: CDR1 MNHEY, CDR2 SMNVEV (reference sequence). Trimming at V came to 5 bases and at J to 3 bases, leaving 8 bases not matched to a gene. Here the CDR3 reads CASSAPGTGIYEQYF. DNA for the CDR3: TGTGCCAGCAGTGCCCCCGGGACAGGGATCTACGAGCAGTACTTC.

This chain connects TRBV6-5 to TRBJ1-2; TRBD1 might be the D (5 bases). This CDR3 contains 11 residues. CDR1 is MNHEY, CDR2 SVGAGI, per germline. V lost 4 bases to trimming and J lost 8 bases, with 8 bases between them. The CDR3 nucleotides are TGTGCCAGCAGTTCGGGGGACGGCTACACCTTC. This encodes CASSSGDGYTF.

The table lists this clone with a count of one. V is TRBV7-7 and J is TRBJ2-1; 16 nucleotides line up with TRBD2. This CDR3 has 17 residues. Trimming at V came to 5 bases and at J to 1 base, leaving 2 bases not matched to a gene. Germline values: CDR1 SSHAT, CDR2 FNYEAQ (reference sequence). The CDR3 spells CASSLGLAGGSYNEQFF. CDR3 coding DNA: TGTGCCAGCAGCCTGGGACTAGCGGGAGGGTCCTACAATGAGCAGTTCTTC.

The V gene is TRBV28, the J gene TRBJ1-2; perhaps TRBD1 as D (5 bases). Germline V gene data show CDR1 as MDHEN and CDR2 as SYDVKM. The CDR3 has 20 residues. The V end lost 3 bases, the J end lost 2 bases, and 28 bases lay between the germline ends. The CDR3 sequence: CASSFWDDIGGGLRNYGYTF. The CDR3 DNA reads TGTGCCAGCAGTTTCTGGGATGATATTGGGGGAGGTCTCCGCAACTATGGCTACACCTTC.

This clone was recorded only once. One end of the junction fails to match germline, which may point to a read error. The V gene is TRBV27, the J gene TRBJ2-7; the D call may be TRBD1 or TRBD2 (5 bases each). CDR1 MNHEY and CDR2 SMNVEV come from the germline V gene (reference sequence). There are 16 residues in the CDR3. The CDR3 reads CAGSGPGRGRLWEQYF. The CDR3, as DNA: TGTGCCGGCAGTGGCCCAGGGAGAGGCCGTTTGTGGGAGCAGTACTTC.

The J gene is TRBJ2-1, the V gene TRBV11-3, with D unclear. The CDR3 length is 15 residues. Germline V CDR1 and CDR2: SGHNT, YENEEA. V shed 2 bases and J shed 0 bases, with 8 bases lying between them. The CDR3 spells CASSLLLSSYNEQFF. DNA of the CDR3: TGTGCCAGCAGCTTACTACTGAGCTCCTACAATGAGCAGTTCTTC.

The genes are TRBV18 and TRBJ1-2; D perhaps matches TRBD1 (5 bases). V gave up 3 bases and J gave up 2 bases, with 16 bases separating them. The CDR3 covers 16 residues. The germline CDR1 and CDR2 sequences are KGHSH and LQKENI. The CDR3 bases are TGTGCCAGCTCACCGAGTCCCTTACAGGAGAACTATGGCTACACCTTC. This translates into CASSPSPLQENYGYTF. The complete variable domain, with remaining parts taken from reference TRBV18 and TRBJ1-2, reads NAGVMQNPRHLVRRRGQEARLRCSPMKGHSHVYWYRQLPEEGLKFMVYLQKENIIDESGMPKERFSAEFPKEGPSILRIQQVVRGDSAAYFCASSPSPLQENYGYTFGSGTRLTVV.

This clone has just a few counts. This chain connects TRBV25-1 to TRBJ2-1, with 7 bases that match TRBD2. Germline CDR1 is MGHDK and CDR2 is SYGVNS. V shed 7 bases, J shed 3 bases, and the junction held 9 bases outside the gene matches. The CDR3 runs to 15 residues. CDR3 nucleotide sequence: TGTGCCAGCAAAATGGGAGGGAGCATCTACAATGAGCAGTTCTTC. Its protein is CASKMGGSIYNEQFF.

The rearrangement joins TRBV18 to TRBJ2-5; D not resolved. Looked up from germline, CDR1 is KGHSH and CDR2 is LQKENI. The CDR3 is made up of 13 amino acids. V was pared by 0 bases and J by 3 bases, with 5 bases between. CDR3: CASSPPSEETQYF. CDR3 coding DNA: TGTGCCAGCTCACCACCGAGTGAAGAGACCCAGTACTTC. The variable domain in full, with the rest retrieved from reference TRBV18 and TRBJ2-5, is NAGVMQNPRHLVRRRGQEARLRCSPMKGHSHVYWYRQLPEEGLKFMVYLQKENIIDESGMPKERFSAEFPKEGPSILRIQQVVRGDSAAYFCASSPPSEETQYFGPGTRLLVL.

CDR3 sequence reads: CASSRAGDGNVNIQYF. For the CDR3, the DNA is TGCGCCAGCAGCCGGGCCGGGGACGGCAACGTCAACATTCAGTACTTC. The rearrangement joins TRBV5-1 to TRBJ2-4; either TRBD1 or TRBD2 may fit D (5 bases each). V gave up 4 bases and J gave up 7 bases, with 21 bases separating them. Germline V gene data show CDR1 as SGHRS and CDR2 as YFSETQ. The CDR3 totals 16 residues.

The CDR3 nucleotides are TGTGCCAGCAGTTACTCGGCGACCACGACCTCCTACGAGCAGTACTTC. It yields the protein CASSYSATTTSYEQYF. The genes are TRBV6-2 or TRBV6-3 and TRBJ2-7; D gene uncertain. Germline V CDR1 and CDR2: MNHEY, SVGEGT. Trimming pared 0 bases from V and 0 bases from J, leaving 12 bases between. The CDR3 totals 16 residues.

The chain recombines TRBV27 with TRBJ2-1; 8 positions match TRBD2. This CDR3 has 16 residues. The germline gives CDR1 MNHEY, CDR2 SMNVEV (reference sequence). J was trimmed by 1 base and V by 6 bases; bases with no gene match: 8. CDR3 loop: CASSLLAAESYNEQFF. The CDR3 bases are TGTGCCAGCAGCCTACTAGCGGCTGAATCCTACAATGAGCAGTTCTTC.

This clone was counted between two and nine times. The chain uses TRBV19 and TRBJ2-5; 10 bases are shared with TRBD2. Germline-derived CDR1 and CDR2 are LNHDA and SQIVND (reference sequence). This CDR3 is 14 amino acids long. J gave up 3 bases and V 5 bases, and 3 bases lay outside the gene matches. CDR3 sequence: CASSPGTSEETQYF. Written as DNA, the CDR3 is TGTGCCAGTAGTCCGGGGACTAGCGAAGAGACCCAGTACTTC.

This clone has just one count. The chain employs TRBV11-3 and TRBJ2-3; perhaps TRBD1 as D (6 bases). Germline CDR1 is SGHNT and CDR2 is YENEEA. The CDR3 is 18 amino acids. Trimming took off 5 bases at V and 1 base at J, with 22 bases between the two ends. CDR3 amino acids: CASSPRTGSIARTDTQYF. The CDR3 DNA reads TGTGCCAGCAGCCCGAGAACAGGGTCTATTGCCCGCACAGATACGCAGTATTTT.